This T cell receptor (beta chain) derives from a study of regulatory T cells in long-lasting Graves disease. About the study: Graves' cases, newly diagnosed, had used antithyroid drugs under 3 months. General study findings and limits: Those with persistent Graves' had less TCR diversity than newly diagnosed patients.

This clonotype was recorded many times. Its antigen remains unidentified. Construction of the TCR beta libraries employed iRepertoire HTBI primers in conjunction with Arm-PCR of CDR3 regions. MiXCR, run by TCRdb on the multiplex PCR reads, gives a single entry per CDR3 protein. This table holds about 500,000 distinct CDR3 sequences, around 15% found once. Regarding time point: newly diagnosed GD, antithyroid drugs for less than 3 months. Researchers made the TCR library from RNA that was extracted from PBMCs. These data also formed part of another study, on T cells in Graves' hyperthyroidism and ophthalmopathy.

Source: peripheral blood mononuclear cells (PBMCs), taken at new diagnosis, from a patient treated with antithyroid drugs. The clonotype was recovered from a man in his forties or fifties with Graves disease.

Here the CDR3 reads CASSPIWGASGSPNEQFF. As DNA, the CDR3 is TGTGCCAGCAGTCCGATCTGGGGGGCTAGCGGGAGTCCGAATGAGCAGTTCTTC. The genes are TRBV2 and TRBJ2-1; 10 bases map to TRBD2. V gave up 5 bases and J gave up 7 bases; unmatched junction bases: 17. Germline CDR1 reads SNHLY; CDR2 reads FYNNEI. The CDR3 length is 18 residues.